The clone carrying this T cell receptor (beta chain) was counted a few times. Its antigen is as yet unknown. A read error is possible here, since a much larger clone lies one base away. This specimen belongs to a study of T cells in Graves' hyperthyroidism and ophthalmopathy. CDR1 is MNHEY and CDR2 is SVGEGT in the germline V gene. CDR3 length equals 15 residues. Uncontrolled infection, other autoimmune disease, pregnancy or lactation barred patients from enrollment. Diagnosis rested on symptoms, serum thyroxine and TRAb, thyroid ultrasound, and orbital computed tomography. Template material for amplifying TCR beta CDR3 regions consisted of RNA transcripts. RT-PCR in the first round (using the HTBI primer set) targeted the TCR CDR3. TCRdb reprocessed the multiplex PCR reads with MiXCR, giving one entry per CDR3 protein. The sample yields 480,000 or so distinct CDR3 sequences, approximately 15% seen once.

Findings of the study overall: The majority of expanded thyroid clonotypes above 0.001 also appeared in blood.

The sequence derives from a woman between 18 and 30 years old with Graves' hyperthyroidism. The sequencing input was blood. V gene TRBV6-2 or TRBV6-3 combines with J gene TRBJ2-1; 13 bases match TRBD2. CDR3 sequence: CASSGGLAGSNGQFF. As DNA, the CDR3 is TGTGCCAGCAGCGGGGGACTAGCGGGAAGCAATGGGCAGTTCTTC.